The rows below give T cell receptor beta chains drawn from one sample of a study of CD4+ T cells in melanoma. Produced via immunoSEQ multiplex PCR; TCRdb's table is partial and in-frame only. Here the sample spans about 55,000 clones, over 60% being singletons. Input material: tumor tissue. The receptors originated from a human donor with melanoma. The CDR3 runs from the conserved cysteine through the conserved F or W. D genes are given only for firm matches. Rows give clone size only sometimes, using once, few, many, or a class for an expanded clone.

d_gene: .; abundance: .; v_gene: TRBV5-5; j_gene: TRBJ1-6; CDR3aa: CASSPQGQGSSPLHF; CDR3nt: TGTGCCAGCAGCCCACAGGGTCAAGGGAGCTCACCCCTCCACTTT
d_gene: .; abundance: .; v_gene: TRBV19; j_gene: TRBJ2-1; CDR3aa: CASSATGGNNEQFF; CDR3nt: TGTGCCAGTAGTGCCACTGGGGGTAACAATGAGCAGTTCTTC
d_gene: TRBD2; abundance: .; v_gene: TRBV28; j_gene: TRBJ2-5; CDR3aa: CASSLGGGVGGAPETQYF; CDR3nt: TGTGCCAGCAGTTTAGGAGGTGGGGTCGGGGGGGCCCCAGAGACCCAGTACTTC
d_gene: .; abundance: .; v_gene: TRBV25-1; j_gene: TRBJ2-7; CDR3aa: CASSEMGGAGEQYF; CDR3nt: TGTGCCAGCAGTGAAATGGGGGGGGCGGGCGAGCAGTACTTC
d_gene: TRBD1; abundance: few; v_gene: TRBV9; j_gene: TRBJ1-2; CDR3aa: CASSVAIGTDMDYTF; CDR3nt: TGTGCCAGCAGCGTAGCGATTGGGACAGACATGGACTACACCTTC
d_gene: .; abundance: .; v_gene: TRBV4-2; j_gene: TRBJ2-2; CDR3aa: CASSHSRINLNTGELFF; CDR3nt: TGTGCCAGCAGCCATTCTCGAATCAACCTGAACACCGGGGAGCTGTTTTTT
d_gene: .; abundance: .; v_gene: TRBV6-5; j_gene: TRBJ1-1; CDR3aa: CASSSGRMNTEAFF; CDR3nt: TGTGCCAGCAGTTCCGGTCGGATGAACACTGAAGCTTTCTTT
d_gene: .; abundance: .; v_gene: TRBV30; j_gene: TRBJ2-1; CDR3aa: CAWTGDKSYNEQFF; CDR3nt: TGTGCCTGGACGGGAGACAAGTCCTACAATGAGCAGTTCTTC
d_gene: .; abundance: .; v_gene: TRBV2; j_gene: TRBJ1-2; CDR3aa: CARKAGDGYTF; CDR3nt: TGTGCCAGGAAAGCAGGGGATGGCTACACCTTC
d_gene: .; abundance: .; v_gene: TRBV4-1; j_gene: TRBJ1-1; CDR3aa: CASSQSKKGGTEAFF; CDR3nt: TGCGCCAGCAGCCAATCCAAAAAAGGAGGCACTGAAGCTTTCTTT
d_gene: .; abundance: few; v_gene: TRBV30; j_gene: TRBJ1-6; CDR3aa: CAWSVRGLEYNSPLHF; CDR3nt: TGTGCCTGGAGTGTACGGGGGTTGGAATATAATTCACCCCTCCACTTT
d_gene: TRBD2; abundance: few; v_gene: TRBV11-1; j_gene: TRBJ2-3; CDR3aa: CASSPRTSQLTDTQYF; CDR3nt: TGTGCCAGCAGCCCACGGACTAGCCAACTCACAGATACGCAGTATTTT
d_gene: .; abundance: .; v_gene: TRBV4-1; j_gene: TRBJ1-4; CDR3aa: CASSHRQSNEKLFF; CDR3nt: TGCGCCAGCAGCCACAGACAGAGTAATGAAAAACTGTTTTTT
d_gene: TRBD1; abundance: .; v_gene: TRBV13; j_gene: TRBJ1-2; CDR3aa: CASSLWTGDYGYTF; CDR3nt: TGTGCCAGCAGCCTTTGGACAGGGGACTATGGCTACACCTTC
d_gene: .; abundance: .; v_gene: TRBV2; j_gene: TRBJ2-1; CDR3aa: CASTEGGPGEQFF; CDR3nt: TGTGCCAGCACTGAGGGGGGGCCTGGTGAGCAGTTCTTC
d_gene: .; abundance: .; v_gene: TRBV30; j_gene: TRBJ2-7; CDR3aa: CAWSDNYEQYF; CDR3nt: TGTGCCTGGAGTGACAACTACGAGCAGTACTTC
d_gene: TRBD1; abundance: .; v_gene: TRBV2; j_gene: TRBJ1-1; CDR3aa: CASSLWDRGNTEAFF; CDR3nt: TGTGCCAGCAGTCTCTGGGACAGGGGGAACACTGAAGCTTTCTTT
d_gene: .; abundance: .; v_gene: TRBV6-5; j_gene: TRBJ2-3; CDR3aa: CASSHINTQYF; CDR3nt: TGTGCCAGCAGCCACATTAATACGCAGTATTTT
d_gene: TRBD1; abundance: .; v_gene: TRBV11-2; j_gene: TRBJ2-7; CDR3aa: CASSAGQGGYEQYF; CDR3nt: TGTGCCAGCAGCGCCGGACAGGGGGGTTACGAGCAGTACTTC
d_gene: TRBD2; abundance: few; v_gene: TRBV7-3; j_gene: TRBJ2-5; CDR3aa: CASSLGLAGGETQYF; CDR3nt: TGTGCCAGCAGCTTAGGACTAGCGGGGGGAGAGACCCAGTACTTC
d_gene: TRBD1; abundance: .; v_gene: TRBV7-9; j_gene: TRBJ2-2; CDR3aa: CASSLAPLRQGLNTGELFF; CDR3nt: TGTGCCAGCAGCTTAGCCCCTTTGAGACAGGGGCTAAACACCGGGGAGCTGTTTTTT
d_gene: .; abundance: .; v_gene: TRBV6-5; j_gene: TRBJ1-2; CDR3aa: CASSLSMGLPNYGYTF; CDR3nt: TGTGCCAGCAGTTTATCTATGGGGCTCCCTAACTATGGCTACACCTTC
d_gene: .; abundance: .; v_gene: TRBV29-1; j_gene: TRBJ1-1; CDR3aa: CSGSGGNTEAFF; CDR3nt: TGCAGCGGCTCGGGGGGCAACACTGAAGCTTTCTTT
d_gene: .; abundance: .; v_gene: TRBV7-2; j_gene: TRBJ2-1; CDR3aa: CASSPRYNEQFF; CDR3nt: TGTGCCAGCAGCCCTAGGTACAATGAGCAGTTCTTC
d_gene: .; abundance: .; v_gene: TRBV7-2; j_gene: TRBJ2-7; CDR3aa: CASSLGSGTYEQYF; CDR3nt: TGTGCCAGCAGCTTAGGTTCAGGGACCTACGAGCAGTACTTC
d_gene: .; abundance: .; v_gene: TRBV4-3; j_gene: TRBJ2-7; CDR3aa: CASSQDLNTPYEQYF; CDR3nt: TGCGCCAGCAGCCAAGATTTGAACACACCCTACGAGCAGTACTTC
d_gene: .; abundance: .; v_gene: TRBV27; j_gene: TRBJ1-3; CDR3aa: CASRGGMSGNTIYF; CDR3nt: TGTGCCAGCAGAGGGGGAATGAGTGGAAACACCATATATTTT
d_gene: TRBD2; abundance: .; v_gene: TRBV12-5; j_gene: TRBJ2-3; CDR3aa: CASGLHRTSGGPADTQYF; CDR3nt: TGTGCTAGTGGTTTGCACAGGACTAGCGGGGGCCCAGCAGATACGCAGTATTTT
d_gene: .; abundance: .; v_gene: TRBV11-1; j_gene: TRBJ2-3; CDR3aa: CASSSGTGQYF; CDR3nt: TGTGCCAGCAGCTCCGGGACCGGGCAGTATTTT
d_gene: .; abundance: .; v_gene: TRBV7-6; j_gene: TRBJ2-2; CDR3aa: CASSLFTAGGAGELFF; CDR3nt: TGTGCCAGCAGCTTATTCACGGCAGGTGGTGCCGGGGAGCTGTTTTTT
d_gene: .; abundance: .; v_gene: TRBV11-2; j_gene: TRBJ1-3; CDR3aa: CASSLIGITSSGNTIYF; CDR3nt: TGTGCCAGCAGCTTAATTGGAATCACCAGCTCTGGAAACACCATATATTTT
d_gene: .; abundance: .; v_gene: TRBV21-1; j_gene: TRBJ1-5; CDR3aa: CASRGNNGNQPQHF; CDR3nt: TGTGCCAGCAGGGGGAATAACGGAAATCAGCCCCAGCATTTT
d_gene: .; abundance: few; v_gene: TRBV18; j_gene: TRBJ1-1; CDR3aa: CASQWERGTRESSTEAFF; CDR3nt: TGTGCCAGCCAATGGGAGAGGGGGACCAGGGAATCGAGCACTGAAGCTTTCTTT
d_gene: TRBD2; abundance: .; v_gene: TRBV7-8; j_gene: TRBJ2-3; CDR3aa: CASSLGWPSGGNTDTQYF; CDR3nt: TGTGCCAGCAGCTTAGGGTGGCCTAGCGGGGGGAACACAGATACGCAGTATTTT
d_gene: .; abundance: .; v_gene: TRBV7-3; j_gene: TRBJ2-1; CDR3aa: CASSLRGRGDGEQFF; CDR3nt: TGTGCCAGCAGCTTAAGAGGGCGCGGGGATGGTGAGCAGTTCTTC
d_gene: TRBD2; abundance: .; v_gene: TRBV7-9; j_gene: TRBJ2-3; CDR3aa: CASSQRSVAGSTDTQYF; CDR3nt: TGTGCCAGCAGCCAGAGATCGGTAGCGGGGAGCACAGATACGCAGTATTTT
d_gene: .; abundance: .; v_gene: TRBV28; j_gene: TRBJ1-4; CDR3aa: CASSLGLTNEKLFF; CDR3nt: TGTGCCAGCAGTTTAGGGTTAACTAATGAAAAACTGTTTTTT
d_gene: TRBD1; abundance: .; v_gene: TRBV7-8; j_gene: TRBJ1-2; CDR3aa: CASSTRTGGYGYTF; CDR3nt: TGTGCCAGCAGCACCCGGACAGGTGGCTATGGCTACACCTTC
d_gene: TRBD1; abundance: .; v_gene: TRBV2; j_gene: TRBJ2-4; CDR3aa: CASRKGQPGQNIQYF; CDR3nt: TGTGCCAGCAGAAAGGGACAGCCAGGCCAAAACATTCAGTACTTC
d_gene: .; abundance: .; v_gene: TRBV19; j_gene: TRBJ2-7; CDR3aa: CASSPGPVEQYF; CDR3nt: TGTGCCAGTAGTCCCGGGCCCGTCGAGCAGTACTTC
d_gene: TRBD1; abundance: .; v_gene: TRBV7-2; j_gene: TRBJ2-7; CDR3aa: CASSFGQGATYEQYF; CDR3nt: TGTGCCAGCAGCTTTGGACAGGGGGCTACCTACGAGCAGTACTTC
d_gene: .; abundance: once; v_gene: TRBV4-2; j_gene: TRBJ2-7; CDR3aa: CASSLPRDTYEQYF; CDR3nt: TGTGCCAGCAGTTTACCCAGGGACACCTACGAGCAGTACTTC
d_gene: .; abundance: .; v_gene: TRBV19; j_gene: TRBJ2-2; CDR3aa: CASSGSNTGELFF; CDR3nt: TGTGCCAGTAGCGGGTCGAACACCGGGGAGCTGTTTTTT
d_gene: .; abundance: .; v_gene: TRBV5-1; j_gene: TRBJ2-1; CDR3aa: CASSLAGNEQFF; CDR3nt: TGCGCCAGCAGCTTGGCAGGGAATGAGCAGTTCTTC
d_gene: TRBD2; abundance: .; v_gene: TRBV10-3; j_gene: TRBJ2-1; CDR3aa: CAISGGLAGGNEQFF; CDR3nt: TGTGCCATCTCCGGCGGACTAGCGGGGGGAAATGAGCAGTTCTTC
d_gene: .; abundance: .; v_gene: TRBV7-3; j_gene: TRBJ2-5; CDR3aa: CASSLAGRGQETQYF; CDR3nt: TGTGCCAGCAGCTTGGCCGGCAGGGGCCAAGAGACCCAGTACTTC
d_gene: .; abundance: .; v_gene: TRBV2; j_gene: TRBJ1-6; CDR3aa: CASRPLGKNSPLHF; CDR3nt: TGTGCCAGCAGGCCCTTAGGGAAAAATTCACCCCTCCACTTT
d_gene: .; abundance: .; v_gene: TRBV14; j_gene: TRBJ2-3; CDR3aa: CASSRLRGADTQYF; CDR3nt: TGTGCCAGCAGCCGACTTCGAGGGGCAGATACGCAGTATTTT
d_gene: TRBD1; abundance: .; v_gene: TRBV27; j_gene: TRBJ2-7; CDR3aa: CASSWTGATGQYF; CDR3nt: TGTGCCAGCAGCTGGACAGGGGCTACGGGGCAGTACTTC
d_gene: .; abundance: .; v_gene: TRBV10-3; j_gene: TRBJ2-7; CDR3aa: CAAQMQGGYEQYF; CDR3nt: TGTGCCGCCCAAATGCAGGGCGGCTACGAGCAGTACTTC
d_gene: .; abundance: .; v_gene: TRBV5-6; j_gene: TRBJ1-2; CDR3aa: CASSLGWGPADYGYTF; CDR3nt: TGTGCCAGCAGCTTAGGGTGGGGCCCCGCTGACTATGGCTACACCTTC
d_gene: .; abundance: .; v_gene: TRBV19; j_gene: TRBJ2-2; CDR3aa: CASSRRNTGELFF; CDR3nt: TGTGCCAGTAGTCGCAGAAACACCGGGGAGCTGTTTTTT
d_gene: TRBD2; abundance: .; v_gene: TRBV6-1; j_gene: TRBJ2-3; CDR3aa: CASSDLAEPTDTQYF; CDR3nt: TGTGCCAGCAGTGACCTAGCGGAGCCCACAGATACGCAGTATTTT
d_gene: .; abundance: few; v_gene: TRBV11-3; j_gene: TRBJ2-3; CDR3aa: CASSLAVGTQYF; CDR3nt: TGTGCCAGCAGCTTAGCTGTGGGTACGCAGTATTTT
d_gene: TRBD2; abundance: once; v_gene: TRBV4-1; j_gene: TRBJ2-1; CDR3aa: CASSQVIVSSGGHNEQFF; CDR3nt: TGCGCCAGCAGCCAAGTCATAGTATCTAGCGGGGGCCACAATGAGCAGTTCTTC
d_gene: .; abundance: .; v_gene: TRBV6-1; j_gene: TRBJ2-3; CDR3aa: CASSGGDTQYF; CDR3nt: TGTGCCAGCAGTGGTGGAGATACGCAGTATTTT
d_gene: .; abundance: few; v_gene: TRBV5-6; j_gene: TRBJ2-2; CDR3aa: CASSLMGTGELFF; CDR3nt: TGTGCCAGCAGCTTGATGGGGACCGGGGAGCTGTTTTTT